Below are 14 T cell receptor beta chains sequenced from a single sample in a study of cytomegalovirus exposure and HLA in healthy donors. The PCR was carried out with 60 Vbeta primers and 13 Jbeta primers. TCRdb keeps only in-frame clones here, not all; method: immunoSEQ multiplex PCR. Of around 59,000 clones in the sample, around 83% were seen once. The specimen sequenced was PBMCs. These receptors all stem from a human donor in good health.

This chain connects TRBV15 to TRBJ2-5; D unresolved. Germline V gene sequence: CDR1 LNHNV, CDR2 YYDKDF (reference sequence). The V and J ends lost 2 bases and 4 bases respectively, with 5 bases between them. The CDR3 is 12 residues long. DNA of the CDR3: TGTGCCACCAGCAGACTAGTAGAGACCCAGTACTTC. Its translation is CATSRLVETQYF.

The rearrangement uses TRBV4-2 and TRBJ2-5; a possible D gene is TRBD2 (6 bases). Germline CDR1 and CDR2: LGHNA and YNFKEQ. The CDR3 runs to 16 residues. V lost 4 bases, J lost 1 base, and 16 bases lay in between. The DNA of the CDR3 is TGTGCCAGCAGCCTACGGGCCGGAGGGGTCCAAGAGACCCAGTACTTC. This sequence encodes CASSLRAGGVQETQYF.

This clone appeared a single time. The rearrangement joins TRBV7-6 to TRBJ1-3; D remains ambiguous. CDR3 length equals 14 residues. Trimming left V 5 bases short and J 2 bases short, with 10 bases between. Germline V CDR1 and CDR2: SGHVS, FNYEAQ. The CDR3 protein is CASSRDKAGNTIYF. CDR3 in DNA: TGTGCCAGCAGCCGAGACAAAGCTGGAAACACCATATATTTT.

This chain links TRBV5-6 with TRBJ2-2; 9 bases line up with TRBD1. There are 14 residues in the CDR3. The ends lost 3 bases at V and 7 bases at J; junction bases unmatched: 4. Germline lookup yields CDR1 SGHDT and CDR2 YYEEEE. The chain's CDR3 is CASSWGTGNGELFF. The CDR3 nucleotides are TGTGCCAGCAGCTGGGGGACAGGGAACGGGGAGCTGTTTTTT.

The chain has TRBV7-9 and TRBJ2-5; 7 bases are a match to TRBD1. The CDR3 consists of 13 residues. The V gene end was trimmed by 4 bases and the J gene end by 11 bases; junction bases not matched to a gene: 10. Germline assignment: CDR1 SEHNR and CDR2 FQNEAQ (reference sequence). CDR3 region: CASSSTGASAQYF. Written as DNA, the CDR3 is TGTGCCAGCAGCTCTACAGGGGCGTCTGCTCAGTACTTC.

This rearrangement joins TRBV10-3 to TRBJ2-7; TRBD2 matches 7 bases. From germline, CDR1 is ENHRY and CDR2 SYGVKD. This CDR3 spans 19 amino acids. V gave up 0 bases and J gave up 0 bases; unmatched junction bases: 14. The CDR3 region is CAISESGGRPGINSYEQYF. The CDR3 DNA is TGTGCCATCAGTGAGTCGGGGGGGAGACCAGGCATTAACTCCTACGAGCAGTACTTC.

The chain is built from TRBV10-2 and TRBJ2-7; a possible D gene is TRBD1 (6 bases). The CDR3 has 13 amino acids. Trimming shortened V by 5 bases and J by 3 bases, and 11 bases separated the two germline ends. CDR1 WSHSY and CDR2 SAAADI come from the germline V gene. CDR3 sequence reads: CASSPVRGYEQYF. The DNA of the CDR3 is TGCGCCAGCAGTCCGGTCAGGGGCTACGAGCAGTACTTC.

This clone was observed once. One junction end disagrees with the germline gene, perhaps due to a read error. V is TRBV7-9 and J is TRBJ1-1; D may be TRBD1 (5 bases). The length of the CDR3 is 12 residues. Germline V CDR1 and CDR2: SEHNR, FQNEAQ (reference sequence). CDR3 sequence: CSSSAGGTEAFF. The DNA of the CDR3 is TGTTCCAGCAGCGCCGGGGGGACTGAAGCTTTCTTT.

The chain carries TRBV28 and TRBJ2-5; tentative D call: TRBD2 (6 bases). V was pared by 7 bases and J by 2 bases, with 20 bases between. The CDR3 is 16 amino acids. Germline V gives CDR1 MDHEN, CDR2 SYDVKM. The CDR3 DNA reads TGTGCCAGCACTACACGGCGGGATGGATTACAAGAGACCCAGTACTTC. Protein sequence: CASTTRRDGLQETQYF. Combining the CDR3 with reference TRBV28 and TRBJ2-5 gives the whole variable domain DVKVTQSSRYLVKRTGEKVFLECVQDMDHENMFWYRQDPGLGLRLIYFSYDVKMKEKGDIPEGYSVSREKKERFSLILESASTNQTSMYLCASTTRRDGLQETQYFGPGTRLLVL.

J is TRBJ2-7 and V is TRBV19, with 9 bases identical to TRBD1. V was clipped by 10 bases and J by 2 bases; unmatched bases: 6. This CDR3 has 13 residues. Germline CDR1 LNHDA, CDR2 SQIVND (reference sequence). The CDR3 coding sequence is TGTGCCACCAAGGGGACAGGGACCTACGAGCAGTACTTC. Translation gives CATKGTGTYEQYF. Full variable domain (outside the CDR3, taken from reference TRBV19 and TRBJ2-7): DGGITQSPKYLFRKEGQNVTLSCEQNLNHDAMYWYRQDPGQGLRLIYYSQIVNDFQKGDIAEGYSVSREKKESFPLTVTSAQKNPTAFYLCATKGTGTYEQYFGPGTRLTVT.

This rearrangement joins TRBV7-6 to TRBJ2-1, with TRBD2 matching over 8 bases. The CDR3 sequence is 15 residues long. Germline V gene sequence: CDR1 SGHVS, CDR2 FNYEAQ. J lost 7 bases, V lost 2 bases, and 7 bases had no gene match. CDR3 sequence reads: CASSLLGTRGNEQFF. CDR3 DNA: TGTGCCAGCAGCTTACTAGGGACTAGGGGAAATGAGCAGTTCTTC.

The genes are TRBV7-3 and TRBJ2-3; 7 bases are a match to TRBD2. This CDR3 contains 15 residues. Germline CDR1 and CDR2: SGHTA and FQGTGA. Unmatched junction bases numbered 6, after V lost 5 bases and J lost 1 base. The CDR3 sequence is CASSPQAGGTDTQYF. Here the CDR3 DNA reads TGTGCCAGCAGCCCCCAGGCGGGAGGCACAGATACGCAGTATTTT.

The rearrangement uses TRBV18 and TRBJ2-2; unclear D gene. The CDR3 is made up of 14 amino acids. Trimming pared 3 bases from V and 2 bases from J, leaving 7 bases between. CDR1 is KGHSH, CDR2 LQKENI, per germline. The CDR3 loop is CASSPGRNTGELFF. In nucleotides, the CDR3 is TGTGCCAGCTCACCGGGCAGAAACACCGGGGAGCTGTTTTTT.

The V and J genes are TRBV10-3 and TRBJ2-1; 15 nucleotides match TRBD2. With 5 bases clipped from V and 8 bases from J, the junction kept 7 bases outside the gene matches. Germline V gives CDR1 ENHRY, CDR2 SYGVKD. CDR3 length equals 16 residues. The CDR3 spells CAISPPGTSGGYEQFF. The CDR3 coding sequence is TGTGCCATCAGTCCGCCCGGGACTAGCGGGGGGTATGAGCAGTTCTTC.